Below, 24 T cell receptor beta chains from the same sample are listed, as sequenced in a study of early T cells in non-severe SARS-CoV-2 infection. TCRdb ran MiXCR on the 5' RACE reads and lists one entry per CDR3 protein. The sample includes under 40,000 distinct CDR3 sequences, approximately 6.1% of them seen just once. Sequencing was performed on whole blood. These receptor sequences come from an adult who was a healthcare worker with PCR-confirmed SARS-CoV-2 infection or an uninfected control (not recorded which).

This clonotype was found many times. The chain links TRBV29-1 to TRBJ2-3, with D perhaps assigned TRBD1 or TRBD2 (7 bases each). Between the trimmed V and J ends, which lost 3 bases and 6 bases, there was a span of 19 bases. The CDR3 contains 15 residues. The germline gives CDR1 SQVTM, CDR2 ANQGSEA. This chain's CDR3 is CSVESGLGGRDTQYF. CDR3 nucleotides: TGCAGCGTTGAGTCCGGACTAGGGGGCAGGGATACGCAGTATTTT.

This clonotype is termed medium-sized. The gene calls are TRBV6-1 and TRBJ1-1, with a weak D call TRBD1 (6 bases). The germline V gene has CDR1 MNHNS and CDR2 SASEGT. This CDR3 spans 15 amino acids. Trimming took off 10 bases at V and 0 bases at J, with 18 bases between the two ends. The CDR3 DNA sequence: TGTGCCACCTCCCGGGACATAGGGATGAACACTGAAGCTTTCTTT. The encoded protein is CATSRDIGMNTEAFF.

This clonotype was observed at least ten times. V gene TRBV29-1 combines with J gene TRBJ2-1; D is ambiguous. V was trimmed by 5 bases and J by 0 bases, leaving 14 bases between them. CDR3 length equals 15 residues. Germline V gene lookup returns CDR1 SQVTM and CDR2 ANQGSEA. The CDR3 DNA follows: TGCAGCGTTTCCCCCGCTGGAATCTCCTACAATGAGCAGTTCTTC. This sequence encodes CSVSPAGISYNEQFF.

The table lists this clonotype with many counts. The chain couples TRBV12-3 or TRBV12-4 to TRBJ1-2, with D perhaps TRBD1 (5 bases). The V end was cut by 5 bases, the J end by 5 bases, with 15 bases between. The CDR3 is made up of 14 amino acids. Here the CDR3 DNA reads TGTGCCAGCAGTCGTGGGGGGGTGCGGTATGGCTACACCTTC. This translates into CASSRGGVRYGYTF.

The table lists this clonotype with many counts. CDR3 sequence (DNA): TGTGCCAGCAGCGCGAATTCACTAGCGGGAGTTACCAATGAGCAGTTCTTC. It yields the protein CASSANSLAGVTNEQFF. The V call is TRBV7-9, the J call TRBJ2-1, with TRBD2 matching 11 bases. J gave up 6 bases and V 5 bases, and 12 bases lay outside the gene matches. CDR1 is SEHNR, CDR2 FQNEAQ, per germline (reference sequence). The length of the CDR3 is 17 residues.

The table lists this clonotype with many counts. V usage is TRBV7-6 and J usage is TRBJ2-3; TRBD2 is a possible D gene (6 bases). The CDR3 extends over 15 amino acids. Germline CDR1 SGHVS, CDR2 FNYEAQ. V was trimmed by 4 bases and J by 0 bases, leaving 11 bases between them. The CDR3 loop reads CASSYPAGSTDTQYF. The CDR3 bases are TGTGCCAGCAGCTACCCGGCGGGGAGCACAGATACGCAGTATTTT.

This clonotype was picked up many times. The V call is TRBV2, the J call TRBJ1-3; D not certain. The CDR3 has 14 amino acids. Germline V gene data show CDR1 as SNHLY and CDR2 as FYNNEI. The V end lost 1 base, the J end lost 0 bases, and 4 bases lay between the germline ends. The CDR3 loop reads CASSEVLSGNTIYF. The CDR3 region has the DNA TGTGCCAGCAGTGAAGTCCTCTCTGGAAACACCATATATTTT.

This clonotype was counted ten times or more. The chain is built from TRBV11-2 and TRBJ2-2; D is undetermined. The CDR3 is 12 residues long. V was pared by 6 bases and J by 1 base, with 3 bases between. Germline assignment: CDR1 SGHAT and CDR2 FQNNGV. CDR3 sequence reads: CASSRNTGELFF. The CDR3 coding sequence is TGTGCCAGCAGTCGGAACACCGGGGAGCTGTTTTTT.

At least ten counts were recorded for this clonotype. V gene TRBV29-1 combines with J gene TRBJ1-2, with 7 bases lining up with TRBD1. Per the germline V gene, CDR1 is SQVTM and CDR2 is ANQGSEA. With 8 bases clipped from V and 6 bases from J, the junction kept 12 bases outside the gene matches. The CDR3 is 13 amino acids. CDR3 sequence: CSSSLTGVDGYTF. The CDR3, as DNA: TGCAGCTCCTCCCTCACAGGGGTTGATGGCTACACCTTC.

This clonotype was seen a handful of times. The V call is TRBV9, the J call TRBJ2-2; D not resolved. Germline V CDR1 and CDR2: SGDLS, YYNGEE. V was trimmed by 2 bases and J by 7 bases, leaving 9 bases between them. The CDR3 extends over 13 amino acids. For the CDR3, the DNA is TGTGCCAGCAGCGTCGTGGAGTTCGGGGAGCTGTTTTTT. Translated: CASSVVEFGELFF. Looking up the rest from reference TRBV9 and TRBJ2-2 gives the full variable domain: DSGVTQTPKHLITATGQRVTLRCSPRSGDLSVYWYQQSLDQGLQFLIQYYNGEERAKGNILERFSAQQFPDLHSELNLSSLELGDSALYFCASSVVEFGELFFGEGSRLTVL.

This clonotype was counted ten times or more. J is TRBJ1-2 and V is TRBV19; no firm D call. Germline V gives CDR1 LNHDA, CDR2 SQIVND (reference sequence). V lost 5 bases, J lost 2 bases, and 21 bases lay in between. The CDR3 runs 17 residues. In DNA, the CDR3 is TGTGCCAGTAGTGCCCGTGGTGAAGGGCGGTACAACTATGGCTACACCTTC. This gives the protein CASSARGEGRYNYGYTF.

This clonotype was counted many times. This chain joins TRBV28 and TRBJ2-7, with 9 bases identical to TRBD1. Germline CDR1 reads MDHEN; CDR2 reads SYDVKM. The CDR3 has 15 residues. J was trimmed by 3 bases and V by 6 bases; bases with no gene match: 9. For the CDR3, the DNA is TGTGCCAGCAGACCCACGGGACAGGGTAGCTACGAGCAGTACTTC. It codes for CASRPTGQGSYEQYF.

This clonotype has a count of ten or more. This rearrangement joins TRBV15 to TRBJ1-3; D call uncertain. The V gene's germline CDR1 is LNHNV and CDR2 YYDKDF (reference sequence). This CDR3 contains 14 residues. The V gene lost 1 base and the J gene lost 4 bases, with 8 bases spanning the gap. CDR3 sequence: CATSRASGGNTIYF. CDR3 DNA: TGTGCCACCAGCAGAGCGTCTGGCGGAAACACCATATATTTT.

The chain is built from TRBV5-6 and TRBJ1-6, with D perhaps TRBD1 (6 bases). V lost 4 bases and J lost 6, with 14 bases in between. The CDR3 totals 15 residues. Germline V gene sequence: CDR1 SGHDT, CDR2 YYEEEE. CDR3 sequence reads: CASSGETGINSPLHF. The CDR3 region has the DNA TGTGCCAGCAGCGGGGAGACAGGAATTAATTCACCCCTCCACTTT.

Ten or more counts support this clonotype. The chain combines TRBV4-1 with TRBJ1-1; D is unclear. Trimming stripped 0 bases from V and 0 bases from J, with 8 bases between. Germline V CDR1 and CDR2: MGHRA, YSYEKL. This CDR3 region has 15 residues. The CDR3 region is CASSQDSQLNTEAFF. In DNA form, the CDR3 reads TGCGCCAGCAGCCAAGACAGCCAATTGAACACTGAAGCTTTCTTT.

At least ten counts were recorded for this clonotype. J is TRBJ2-7 and V is TRBV3-2; the table assigns TRBD1, which was not confirmed against the DNA. TRBV3-2 is given as a pseudogene. This CDR3 contains 15 residues. In DNA form, the CDR3 reads TGTGCCAGCAGCCGAGGGGCAGGGGCTGTCTACGAGCAGTACTTC. Protein: CASSRGAGAVYEQYF.

There are many counts of this clonotype. The chain employs TRBV5-1 and TRBJ2-7; TRBD1 agrees at 7 bases. The length of the CDR3 is 14 residues. Germline values: CDR1 SGHRS, CDR2 YFSETQ. Unmatched junction bases numbered 6, after V lost 4 bases and J lost 2 bases. CDR3 amino acids: CASSRRQGTYEQYF. The CDR3, as DNA: TGCGCCAGCAGCCGACGACAGGGCACCTACGAGCAGTACTTC.

Many counts were recorded for this clonotype. The chain is built from TRBV12-3 or TRBV12-4 and TRBJ1-5; 7 nucleotides agree with TRBD1. Losses at the gene ends were 7 bases for V and 7 bases for J; bases not matched to a gene: 10. The CDR3 runs to 14 residues. CDR3 loop: CASTSGGNIQPQHF. In DNA form, the CDR3 reads TGTGCCAGCACATCAGGGGGAAATATACAGCCCCAGCATTTT.

This clonotype was detected ten times or more. The V call is TRBV12-3 or TRBV12-4, the J call TRBJ2-1; D is unresolved. This CDR3 spans 15 amino acids. Deletions cut 7 bases from V and 7 bases from J, with 20 bases between. DNA for the CDR3: TGTGCCAGCACCCTCTATGGGCGCCGAGATAATGAGCAGTTCTTC. Translating gives CASTLYGRRDNEQFF.

Concerning this clonotype: A single base separates this from a much larger clone, so it may be a read error. J is TRBJ2-3 and V is TRBV20-1; 10 nucleotides agree with TRBD2. Per the germline V gene, CDR1 is DFQATT and CDR2 is SNEGSKA (reference sequence). CDR3 size: 15 residues. V was pared by 3 bases and J by 10 bases, with 13 bases of the junction left unmatched. The CDR3: CSASPVAGGLDAQYF. DNA for the CDR3: TGCAGTGCTAGTCCCGTAGCGGGAGGACTGGATGCGCAGTATTTT.

This clonotype has a count of ten or more. The chain combines TRBV11-2 with TRBJ2-1; D remains ambiguous. CDR1 and CDR2 from the germline V gene are SGHAT and FQNNGV. The V and J ends lost 3 bases and 5 bases respectively, with 14 bases between them. The CDR3 length is 15 residues. The CDR3 here is CASSFLGQLHNEQFF. DNA of the CDR3: TGTGCCAGCAGCTTCCTTGGCCAGCTTCACAATGAGCAGTTCTTC. Full variable domain (missing parts from reference TRBV11-2 and TRBJ2-1): EAGVAQSPRYKIIEKRQSVAFWCNPISGHATLYWYQQILGQGPKLLIQFQNNGVVDDSQLPKDRFSAERLKGVDSTLKIQPAKLEDSAVYLCASSFLGQLHNEQFFGPGTRLTVL.

Many counts were recorded for this clonotype. V is TRBV5-1 and J is TRBJ2-5, with 7 nucleotides matching TRBD2. Germline V gene lookup returns CDR1 SGHRS and CDR2 YFSETQ. The junction had 12 bases not matched to a gene; V was cut back by 2 bases and J by 5 bases. The CDR3 covers 16 residues. CDR3 loop: CASSLTGLVDGETQYF. CDR3 nucleotide sequence: TGCGCCAGCAGCTTAACTGGACTAGTCGATGGGGAGACCCAGTACTTC.

At least ten counts were recorded for this clonotype. The V and J genes are TRBV6-4 and TRBJ2-7, with D possibly TRBD2 on 5 matching bases. Trimming left V 4 bases short and J 5 bases short, with 12 bases between. Germline V gene sequence: CDR1 MRHNA, CDR2 SNTAGT. This CDR3 spans 13 amino acids. The CDR3 coding sequence is TGTGCCAGCAGTGTACCGTACGGGGACGAGCAGTACTTC. Translating it yields CASSVPYGDEQYF.

The sample holds many counts of this clonotype. The chain employs TRBV10-2 and TRBJ2-1; TRBD2 matches at 11 bases. This CDR3 region has 17 residues. V gave up 5 bases and J gave up 0 bases; unmatched junction bases: 6. CDR1 WSHSY and CDR2 SAAADI come from the germline V gene. CDR3 nucleotides: TGCGCCAGCAGTATCGGGACTAGCGGCAGCTCCTACAATGAGCAGTTCTTC. Protein sequence: CASSIGTSGSSYNEQFF.